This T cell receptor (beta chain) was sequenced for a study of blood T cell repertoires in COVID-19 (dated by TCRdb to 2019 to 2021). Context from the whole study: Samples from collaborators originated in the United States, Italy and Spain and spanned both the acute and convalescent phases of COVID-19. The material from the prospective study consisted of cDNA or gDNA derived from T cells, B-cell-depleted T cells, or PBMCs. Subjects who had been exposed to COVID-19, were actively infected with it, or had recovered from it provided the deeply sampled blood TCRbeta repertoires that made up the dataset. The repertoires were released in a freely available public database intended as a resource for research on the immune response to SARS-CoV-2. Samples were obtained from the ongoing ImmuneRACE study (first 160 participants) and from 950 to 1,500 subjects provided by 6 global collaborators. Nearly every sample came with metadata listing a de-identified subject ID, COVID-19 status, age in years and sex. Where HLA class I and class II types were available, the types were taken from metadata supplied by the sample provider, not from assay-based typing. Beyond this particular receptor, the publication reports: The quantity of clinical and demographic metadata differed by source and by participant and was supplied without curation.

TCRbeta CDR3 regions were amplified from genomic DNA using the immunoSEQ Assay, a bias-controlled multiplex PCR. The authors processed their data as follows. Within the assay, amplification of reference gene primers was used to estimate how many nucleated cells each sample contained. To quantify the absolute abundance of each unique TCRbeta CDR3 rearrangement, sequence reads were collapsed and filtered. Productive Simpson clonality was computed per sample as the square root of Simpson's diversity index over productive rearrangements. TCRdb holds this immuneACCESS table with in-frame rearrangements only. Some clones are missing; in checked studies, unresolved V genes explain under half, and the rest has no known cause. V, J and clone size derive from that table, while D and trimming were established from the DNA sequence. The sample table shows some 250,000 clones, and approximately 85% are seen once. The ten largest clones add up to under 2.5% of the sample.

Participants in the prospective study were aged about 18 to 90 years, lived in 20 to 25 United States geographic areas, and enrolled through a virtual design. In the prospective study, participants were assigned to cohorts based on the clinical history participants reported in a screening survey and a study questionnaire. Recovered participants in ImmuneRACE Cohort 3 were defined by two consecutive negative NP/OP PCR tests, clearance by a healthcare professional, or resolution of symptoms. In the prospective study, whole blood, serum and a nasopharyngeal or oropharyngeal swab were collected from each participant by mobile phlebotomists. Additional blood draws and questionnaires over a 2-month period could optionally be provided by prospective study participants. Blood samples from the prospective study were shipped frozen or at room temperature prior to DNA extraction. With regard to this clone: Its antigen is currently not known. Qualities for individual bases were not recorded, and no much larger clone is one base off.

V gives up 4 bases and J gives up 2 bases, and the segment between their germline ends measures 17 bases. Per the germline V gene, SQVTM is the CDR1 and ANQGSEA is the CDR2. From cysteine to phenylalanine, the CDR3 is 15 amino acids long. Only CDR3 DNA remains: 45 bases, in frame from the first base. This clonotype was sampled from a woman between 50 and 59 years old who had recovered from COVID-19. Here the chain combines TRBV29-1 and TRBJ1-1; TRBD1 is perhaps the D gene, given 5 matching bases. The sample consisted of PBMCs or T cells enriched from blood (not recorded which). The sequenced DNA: TGCAGCGTTGCCCTCGGGACTCGGCTAAACACTGAAGCTTTCTTT. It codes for CSVALGTRLNTEAFF.